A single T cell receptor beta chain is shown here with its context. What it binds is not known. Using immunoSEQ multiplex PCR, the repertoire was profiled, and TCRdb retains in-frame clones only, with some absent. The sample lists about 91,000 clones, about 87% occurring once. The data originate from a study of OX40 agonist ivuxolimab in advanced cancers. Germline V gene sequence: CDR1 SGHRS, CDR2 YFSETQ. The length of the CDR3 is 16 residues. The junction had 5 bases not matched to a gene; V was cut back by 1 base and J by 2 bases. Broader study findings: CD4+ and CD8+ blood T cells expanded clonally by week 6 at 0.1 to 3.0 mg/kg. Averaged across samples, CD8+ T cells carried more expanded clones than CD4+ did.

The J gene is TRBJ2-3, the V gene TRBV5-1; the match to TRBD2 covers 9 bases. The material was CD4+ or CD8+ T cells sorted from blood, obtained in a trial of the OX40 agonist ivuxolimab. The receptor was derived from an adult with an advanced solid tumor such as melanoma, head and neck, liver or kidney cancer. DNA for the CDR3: TGCGCCAGCAGCTTGTCTAGCGGGGCTCCCACAGATACGCAGTATTTT. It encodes CASSLSSGAPTDTQYF.